A selection of T cell receptor beta chains follows, all from one sample in a study of T cell responses to AZD1222 COVID-19 vaccine. Clones were read by immunoSEQ multiplex PCR, and TCRdb kept only the in-frame ones, dropping some. This table has 150,000 to 200,000 clones, around 91% appearing once. The source was peripheral blood, collected 28 days after the second AZD1222 dose. All receptors derive from an adult who received the AZD1222 COVID-19 vaccine. Both conserved end residues are part of each CDR3. A D gene is named only where the DNA matches it firmly. Part of the rows lack a size; the others show once, few, many or a class for expanded clones.

d_gene	v_gene	j_gene	abundance	CDR3nt	CDR3aa
-	TRBV18	TRBJ2-1	-	TGTGCCAGCTCACCCTCGGCTTCTACAGGGACCCATGAGCAGTTCTTC	CASSPSASTGTHEQFF
TRBD1	TRBV6-5	TRBJ2-7	-	TGTGCCAGCAGTTACTCCGGGACAGGGGCGGGCGAGCAGTACTTC	CASSYSGTGAGEQYF
-	TRBV3-1/TRBV3-2	TRBJ2-2	-	TGTGCCAGCAGCCCCGTGCGAGGGGCGGGCACCGGGGAGCTGTTTTTT	CASSPVRGAGTGELFF
TRBD1	TRBV27	TRBJ2-5	-	TGTGCCAGCAGTCCATGGGACAGGCTACAAGAGACCCAGTACTTC	CASSPWDRLQETQYF
-	TRBV19	TRBJ1-5	-	TGTGCCAGTAGTATAGGGGGAAGAGGACAGAATCAGCCCCAGCATTTT	CASSIGGRGQNQPQHF
-	TRBV24-1	TRBJ2-5	once	TGTGCCACCAGTGACCCGAGGGGGTTTCAAGAGACCCAGTACTTC	CATSDPRGFQETQYF
-	TRBV14	TRBJ2-1	-	TGTGCCAGCAGCCCCTTAGGTGACACTTCAAGTGAGCAGTTCTTC	CASSPLGDTSSEQFF
-	TRBV28	TRBJ2-7	-	TGTGCCAGCAGTACGACAGGATATGGGATGAGTTACGAGCAGTACTTC	CASSTTGYGMSYEQYF
-	TRBV7-2	TRBJ2-2	-	TGTGCCAGCAGCCCAAACCAGGGAACCGGGGAGCTGTTTTTT	CASSPNQGTGELFF
-	TRBV18	TRBJ2-7	-	TGTGCCAGCTCACCTCGGGACGTCTCCTACGAGCAGTACTTC	CASSPRDVSYEQYF
-	TRBV6-5	TRBJ2-1	-	TGTGCCAGCAGTTACCCCGGAGGCGATGAGCAGTTCTTC	CASSYPGGDEQFF
-	TRBV6-4	TRBJ1-2	-	TGTGCCAGCAGTGATGGGCCCTGGACAGCGATCTATGGCTACACCTTC	CASSDGPWTAIYGYTF
-	TRBV12-3/TRBV12-4	TRBJ1-1	-	TGTGCCAGCAGCTTGGTGCGCGGCACTGAAGCTTTCTTT	CASSLVRGTEAFF
-	TRBV7-6	TRBJ2-7	-	TGTGCCAGCAGCTTAGAGGAGGGTTTCTCCTACGAGCAGTACTTC	CASSLEEGFSYEQYF
-	TRBV5-6	TRBJ2-2	-	TGTGCCAGCAGCTTGGGGAGGATTGGAGGGTCGGGAACCGGGGAGCTGTTTTTT	CASSLGRIGGSGTGELFF
-	TRBV5-1	TRBJ1-3	-	TGCGCCAGCAGCTTGGCCGCGGGGGCTGGAAACACCATATATTTT	CASSLAAGAGNTIYF
-	TRBV27	TRBJ1-6	few	TGTGCCAGCAGTCCGGAAGCAGGGTTTTCTCATAATTCACCCCTCCACTTT	CASSPEAGFSHNSPLHF
-	TRBV27	TRBJ2-3	-	TGTGCCAGCAGTTACGAGGGGATAGGGACAGATACGCAGTATTTT	CASSYEGIGTDTQYF
TRBD1	TRBV5-5	TRBJ1-4	once	TGTGCCAGCAGGACGGACAGGGGGCGTGAAAAACTGTTTTTT	CASRTDRGREKLFF
-	TRBV18	TRBJ2-6	-	TGTGCCAGCTCACCCTTCCCCTCGGGGGGCGCCGGCTCTGGGGCCAACGTCCTGACTTTC	CASSPFPSGGAGSGANVLTF
-	TRBV15	TRBJ2-1	-	TGTGCCACCAGCAGAGGGGCGACACAATTTAAGGGGAACAATGAGCAGTTCTTC	CATSRGATQFKGNNEQFF
-	TRBV5-1	TRBJ2-7	-	TGCGCCAGCAGCTTGGCCGTGGGGGGCCTCTACGAGCAGTACTTC	CASSLAVGGLYEQYF
-	TRBV24-1	TRBJ1-5	-	TGTGCCACCAGTGATTCCAGGACCAATCAGCCCCAGCATTTT	CATSDSRTNQPQHF
-	TRBV5-1	TRBJ1-1	-	TGCGCCAGCGGCACAGGACGGATGAACACTGAAGCTTTCTTT	CASGTGRMNTEAFF
TRBD1	TRBV3-1/TRBV3-2	TRBJ1-3	-	TGTGCCAGCAGCCAAGTCAGGGGGCAATCTGGAAACACCATATATTTT	CASSQVRGQSGNTIYF
-	TRBV5-4	TRBJ2-2	-	TGTGCCAGCAGCTTGGAAGGGGTTGGGACCGGGGAGCTGTTTTTT	CASSLEGVGTGELFF
-	TRBV4-1	TRBJ2-7	-	TGCGCCAGCAGCCCCGGACAGACCTACGAGCAGTACTTC	CASSPGQTYEQYF
TRBD2	TRBV28	TRBJ2-1	-	TGTGCCAGCAGAACCCCTAGCGGGAGGTCCAATGAGCAGTTCTTC	CASRTPSGRSNEQFF
-	TRBV7-3	TRBJ2-5	-	TGTGCCAGCAGCTTCGGGGGCGATGAGACCCAGTACTTC	CASSFGGDETQYF
-	TRBV18	TRBJ1-4	-	TGTGCCAGCTCATTAGGTGAAAAACTGTTTTTT	CASSLGEKLFF
-	TRBV6-6	TRBJ1-3	once	TGTGCCAGCAGTTACTCGACGGGGTCCTTGGGAAACACCATATATTTT	CASSYSTGSLGNTIYF
-	TRBV7-2	TRBJ2-7	-	TGTGCCAGCAGCCGGACTACGGGTTCAGCCTACGAGCAGTACTTC	CASSRTTGSAYEQYF
-	TRBV20-1	TRBJ1-6	once	TGCAGTGCTAGTCCTACTGGGGGTCATAATTCACCCCTCCACTTT	CSASPTGGHNSPLHF
TRBD1	TRBV5-1	TRBJ1-3	-	TGCGCCAGCAGCCTAGGACAGGGCTACACCATATATTTT	CASSLGQGYTIYF
-	TRBV11-2	TRBJ2-7	-	TGTGCCAGCAGCCACACCGGGACAAGCTCCTACGAGCAGTACTTC	CASSHTGTSSYEQYF
-	TRBV6-2/TRBV6-3	TRBJ2-1	-	TGTGCCAGCAGCCACTACATCGGACCGGCTGAGCAGTTCTTC	CASSHYIGPAEQFF
-	TRBV24-1	TRBJ2-4	-	TGTGCCACCAGTGATTCCGGGTTAGCCAAAAACATTCAGTACTTC	CATSDSGLAKNIQYF
TRBD2	TRBV19	TRBJ2-3	-	TGTGCCAGTAGTAAAGGACTGTCGGGGAGGGCCAAGGGCACAGATACGCAGTATTTT	CASSKGLSGRAKGTDTQYF
TRBD1	TRBV28	TRBJ1-1	-	TGTGCCAGCAGCGTCAGGGACAGGTATTCTGAAGCTTTCTTT	CASSVRDRYSEAFF
TRBD2	TRBV12-3/TRBV12-4	TRBJ2-1	-	TGTGCCAACGGACTAGCGGGGTCAAGGGAGCAGTTCTTC	CANGLAGSREQFF
TRBD1	TRBV28	TRBJ1-6	-	TGTGCCAGCAGGGGGACAGGGTGGGGTAATTCACCCCTCCACTTT	CASRGTGWGNSPLHF
-	TRBV7-9	TRBJ1-5	-	TGTGCCAGCAGCTACGAGGGGCAGCCCCAGCATTTT	CASSYEGQPQHF
TRBD1	TRBV2	TRBJ1-2	-	TGTGCCAGCAGTCCCGACAGGGGGCAAAACTATGGCTACACCTTC	CASSPDRGQNYGYTF
-	TRBV24-1	TRBJ1-5	-	TGTGCCACCAGTGAGGCAGGGTATTGGGGCAATCAGCCCCAGCATTTT	CATSEAGYWGNQPQHF
TRBD1	TRBV9	TRBJ1-4	once	TGTGCCAGCAGCGTAGGGACAGGGGAAAAACTGTTTTTT	CASSVGTGEKLFF